The rows below give T cell receptor beta chains drawn from one sample of a study of blood T cell repertoires in COVID-19. Measured with immunoSEQ multiplex PCR; TCRdb has only the in-frame clones, and not every one. Of some 140,000 clones listed, approximately 79% are singletons. The sample taken for sequencing was peripheral blood. The receptor source for this set is a man aged 55 to 70 with acute or convalescent COVID-19. Each CDR3 is given without its conserved first and last residue. Clone size appears in some rows only: once, few, many, or a class for an expanded clone.

j_call clone_size v_call cdr3_aa
TRBJ2-6 NA TRBV11-3 ASSLGGTLPGANVLT
TRBJ1-3 NA TRBV30 AWSRGGGGVGNTIY
TRBJ1-2 NA TRBV19 ASSTYSLYGYT
TRBJ2-3 NA TRBV27 ASSFSGRGFDLSDTQY
TRBJ2-3 NA TRBV27 ASSLATSGDTQY
TRBJ2-5 NA TRBV9 ASSPSGGWETQY
TRBJ1-3 few TRBV7-2 ASSFGTAFGNTIY
TRBJ1-6 once TRBV16 ASSLDRVDNSPLH
TRBJ2-1 few TRBV20-1 SAGDPPGLF
TRBJ2-7 once TRBV7-8 ASSLPGLAGGSSYEQY
TRBJ1-5 NA TRBV6-4 ASSSLLNPRASGQPQH
TRBJ1-5 NA TRBV28 ASRYPGGSNQPQH
TRBJ2-2 NA TRBV15 ATSRDGGAGELF
TRBJ2-5 NA TRBV6-2/TRBV6-3 ASSYGAGGTQETQY
TRBJ2-3 NA TRBV7-9 ASLPYTQY
TRBJ2-2 NA TRBV5-6 ASSLGAYGELF
TRBJ2-1 NA TRBV29-1 SAGTVYNEQF
TRBJ2-7 NA TRBV5-4 ASSAGFNEQY
TRBJ1-6 NA TRBV30 AWGTTGVSPLH
TRBJ1-2 NA TRBV5-1 ASSMGQGLDYGYT
TRBJ1-2 NA TRBV19 ASSGSRDSYGYT
TRBJ1-1 NA TRBV27 ASSKTGAGNTEAF
TRBJ1-5 many TRBV28 ASTRDSTNQPQH
TRBJ2-7 NA TRBV5-1 ASSLERAPTDEQY
TRBJ1-5 NA TRBV11-2 ASSFADNQPQH
TRBJ1-2 NA TRBV28 ASSSGGRGYT
TRBJ2-3 NA TRBV7-9 ASSSQAINTDTQY
TRBJ2-7 NA TRBV27 ASSLGTGGSYEQY
TRBJ1-5 few TRBV24-1 ATSDQGFSQPQH
TRBJ2-2 NA TRBV5-1 ASSSGTGRTGELF
TRBJ2-7 NA TRBV7-9 ASSQAGYEQY